Listed here is a single TCR beta chain. The record originates from a study of T cell changes during pregnancy in multiple sclerosis. V lost 10 bases and J 2 bases, leaving 13 bases between the germline ends. CDR1 MNHNS and CDR2 SASEGT come from the germline V gene. This CDR3 has 13 residues. Repertoires were generated with immunoSEQ multiplex PCR, while TCRdb's copy carries only in-frame clones and drops some. The table lists about 80,000 clones, 85% to 95% of them singletons, with just over 2.5% in the top ten. This chain uses TRBV6-1 with TRBJ2-3; tentative D call: TRBD1 (6 bases). Here the sequenced sample was peripheral blood, taken after pregnancy. The sequence came from a female donor in good health, enrolled as a control in a pregnancy study. This CDR3 is CATLGAATDTQYF. DNA of the CDR3: TGTGCCACCTTGGGGGCAGCCACAGATACGCAGTATTTT.